This T cell receptor (beta chain) originates from a study of blood T cell repertoires in COVID-19. Data came from immunoSEQ multiplex PCR; TCRdb stores just in-frame clones and leaves some out. Of a few hundred thousand clones in the sample, 75% to 90% were seen once. Study members were between 18 and 89 years old and lived in 25 or so US regions. Researchers sorted participants into cohorts using their self-reported clinical history. Recovered status in Cohort 3 required two negative PCRs, clearance, or symptom resolution. The sample was PBMCs or T cells enriched from blood (not recorded which). This TCR was recovered from a young man who had recovered from COVID-19.

In DNA form, the CDR3 reads TGTGCCAGCAGCCGAGGGGGACCCCGAGCCGGGGAGCTGTTTTTT. This translates into CASSRGGPRAGELFF. This sequence joins TRBV11-3 and TRBJ2-2, with D perhaps TRBD1 (6 bases). CDR3 length equals 15 residues. The ends were cut back, 5 bases at V and 6 bases at J, with 16 bases in the middle. CDR1 is SGHNT, CDR2 YENEEA, per germline.